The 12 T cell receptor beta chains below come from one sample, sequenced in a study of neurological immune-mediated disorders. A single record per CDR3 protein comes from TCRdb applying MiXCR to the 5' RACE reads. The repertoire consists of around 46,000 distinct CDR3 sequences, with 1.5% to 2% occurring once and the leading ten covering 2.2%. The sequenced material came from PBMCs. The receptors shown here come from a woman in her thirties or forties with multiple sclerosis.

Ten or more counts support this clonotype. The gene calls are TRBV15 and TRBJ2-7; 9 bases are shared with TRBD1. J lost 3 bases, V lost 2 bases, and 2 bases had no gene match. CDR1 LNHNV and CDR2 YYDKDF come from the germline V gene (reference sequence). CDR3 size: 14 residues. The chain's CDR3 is CATSRSGQGYEQYF. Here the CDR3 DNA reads TGTGCCACCAGCAGATCGGGACAGGGCTACGAGCAGTACTTC. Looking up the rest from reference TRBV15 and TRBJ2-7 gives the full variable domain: DAMVIQNPRYQVTQFGKPVTLSCSQTLNHNVMYWYQQKSSQAPKLLFHYYDKDFNNEADTPDNFQSRRPNTSFCFLDIRSPGLGDTAMYLCATSRSGQGYEQYFGPGTRLTVT.

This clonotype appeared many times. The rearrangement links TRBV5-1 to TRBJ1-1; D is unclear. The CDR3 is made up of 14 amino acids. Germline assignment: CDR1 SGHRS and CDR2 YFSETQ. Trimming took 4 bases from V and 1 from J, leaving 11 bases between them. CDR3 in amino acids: CASSQDSPNTEAFF. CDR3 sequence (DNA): TGCGCCAGCAGCCAGGACTCCCCGAACACTGAAGCTTTCTTT.

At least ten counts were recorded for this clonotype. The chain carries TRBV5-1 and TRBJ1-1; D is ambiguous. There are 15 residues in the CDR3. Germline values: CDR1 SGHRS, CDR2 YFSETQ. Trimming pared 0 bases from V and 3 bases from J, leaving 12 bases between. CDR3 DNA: TGCGCCAGCAGCTTGGTTGGGCCTGGGCACACTGAAGCTTTCTTT. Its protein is CASSLVGPGHTEAFF.

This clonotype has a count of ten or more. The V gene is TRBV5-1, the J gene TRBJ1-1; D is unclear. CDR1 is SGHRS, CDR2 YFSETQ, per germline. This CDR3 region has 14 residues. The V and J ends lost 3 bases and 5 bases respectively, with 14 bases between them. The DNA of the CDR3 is TGCGCCAGCAGCTCGGTCCTCTTTACTACTGAAGCTTTCTTT. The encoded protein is CASSSVLFTTEAFF. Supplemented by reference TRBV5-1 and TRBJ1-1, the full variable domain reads KAGVTQTPRYLIKTRGQQVTLSCSPISGHRSVSWYQQTPGQGLQFLFEYFSETQRNKGNFPGRFSGRQFSNSRSEMNVSTLELGDSALYLCASSSVLFTTEAFFGQGTRLTVV.

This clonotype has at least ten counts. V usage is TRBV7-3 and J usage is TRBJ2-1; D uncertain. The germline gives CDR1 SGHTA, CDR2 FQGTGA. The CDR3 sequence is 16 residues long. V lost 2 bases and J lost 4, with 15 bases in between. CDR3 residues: CASSLLGRVQYNEQFF. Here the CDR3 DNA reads TGTGCCAGCAGCTTACTTGGTCGGGTGCAGTACAATGAGCAGTTCTTC.

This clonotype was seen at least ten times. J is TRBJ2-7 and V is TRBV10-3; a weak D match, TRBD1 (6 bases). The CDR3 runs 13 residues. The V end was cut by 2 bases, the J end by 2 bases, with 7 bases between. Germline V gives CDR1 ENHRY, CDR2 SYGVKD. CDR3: CAISEDRPYEQYF. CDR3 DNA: TGTGCCATCAGTGAGGACAGGCCCTACGAGCAGTACTTC.

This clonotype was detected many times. The CDR3 region has the DNA TGCGCCAGCAGTGAGATCGGGTGGGAGGACACTGAAGCTTTCTTT. This gives the protein CASSEIGWEDTEAFF. The chain uses TRBV10-2 and TRBJ1-1; no definite D call. Germline-derived CDR1 and CDR2 are WSHSY and SAAADI. The CDR3 is made up of 15 amino acids. The V end was cut by 2 bases, the J end by 3 bases, with 13 bases between.

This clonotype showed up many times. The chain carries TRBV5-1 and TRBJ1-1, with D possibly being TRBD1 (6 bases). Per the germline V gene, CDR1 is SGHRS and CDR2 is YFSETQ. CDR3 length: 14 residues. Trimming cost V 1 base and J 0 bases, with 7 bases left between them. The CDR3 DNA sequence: TGCGCCAGCAGCTTGACAGGGATGAACACTGAAGCTTTCTTT. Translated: CASSLTGMNTEAFF.

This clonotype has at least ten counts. The CDR3 sequence: CASRTAGWAGELFF. CDR3 bases: TGTGCCAGCAGGACCGCAGGATGGGCCGGGGAGCTGTTTTTT. V and J are TRBV11-2 and TRBJ2-2; D gene uncertain. V dropped 6 bases and J dropped 6 bases, with 14 bases sitting between them. The CDR3 consists of 14 residues. The germline gives CDR1 SGHAT, CDR2 FQNNGV.

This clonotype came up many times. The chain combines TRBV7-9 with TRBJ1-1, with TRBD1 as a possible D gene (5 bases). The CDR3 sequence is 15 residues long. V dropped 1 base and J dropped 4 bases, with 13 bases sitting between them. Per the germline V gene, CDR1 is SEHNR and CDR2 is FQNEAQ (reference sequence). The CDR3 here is CASSLVVGDGTEAFF. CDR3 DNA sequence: TGTGCCAGCAGCTTAGTAGTGGGGGACGGCACTGAAGCTTTCTTT.

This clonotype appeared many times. CDR3 residues: CASSEFSGNIQYF. The CDR3 nucleotides read TGTGCCAGCAGTGAGTTTAGCGGAAACATTCAGTACTTC. This chain links TRBV2 with TRBJ2-4; D may be TRBD2 (6 bases). V lost 3 bases and J 6 bases, leaving 9 bases between the germline ends. The CDR3 contains 13 residues. Germline V gene data show CDR1 as SNHLY and CDR2 as FYNNEI. Full variable domain (outside the CDR3, taken from reference TRBV2 and TRBJ2-4): EPEVTQTPSHQVTQMGQEVILRCVPISNHLYFYWYRQILGQKVEFLVSFYNNEISEKSEIFDDQFSVERPDGSNFTLKIRSTKLEDSAMYFCASSEFSGNIQYFGAGTRLSVL.

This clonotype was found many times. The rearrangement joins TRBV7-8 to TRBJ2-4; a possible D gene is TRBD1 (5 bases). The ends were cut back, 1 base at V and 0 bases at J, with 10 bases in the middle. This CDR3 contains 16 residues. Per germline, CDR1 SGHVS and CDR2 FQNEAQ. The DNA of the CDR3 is TGTGCCAGCAGCTTAGTGACAGCAGGAGCCAAAAACATTCAGTACTTC. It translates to CASSLVTAGAKNIQYF. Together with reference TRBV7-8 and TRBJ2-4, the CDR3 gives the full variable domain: GAGVSQSPRYKVAKRGQDVALRCDPISGHVSLFWYQQALGQGPEFLTYFQNEAQLDKSGLPSDRFFAERPEGSVSTLKIQRTQQEDSAVYLCASSLVTAGAKNIQYFGAGTRLSVL.